One sample yielded the 25 T cell receptor beta chains listed below, sequenced in a study. TCRdb fed the RT-PCR reads into MiXCR, producing one record per CDR3 protein. The sample holds more than 600,000 distinct CDR3 sequences, approximately 15% seen once. Sample: memory CD4+ T cells from blood. The receptors were gathered from a female donor in good health, serving as a healthy control.

V gene TRBV7-8 combines with J gene TRBJ2-4; 11 nucleotides line up with TRBD2. J was trimmed by 15 bases and V by 5 bases; bases with no gene match: 12. The V gene's germline CDR1 is SGHVS and CDR2 FQNEAQ. This CDR3 is built from 14 residues. The CDR3 loop is CASSTSSTSGRWYF. CDR3 DNA: TGTGCCAGCAGCACCTCTTCAACTAGCGGGAGATGGTACTTC.

The chain is built from TRBV20-1 and TRBJ2-7; 9 nucleotides line up with TRBD1. The V gene end was trimmed by 5 bases and the J gene end by 5 bases; junction bases not matched to a gene: 4. Per germline, CDR1 DFQATT and CDR2 SNEGSKA (reference sequence). The CDR3 length is 12 residues. CDR3 loop: CSAWDRVDEQYF. The CDR3 DNA reads TGCAGTGCTTGGGACAGGGTGGACGAGCAGTACTTC.

This clonotype appeared many times. The chain joins TRBV7-2 to TRBJ2-7; TRBD2 aligns across 11 bases. CDR1 is SGHTA, CDR2 FQGNSA, per germline. CDR3 length: 15 residues. J was trimmed by 3 bases and V by 1 base; bases with no gene match: 2. The CDR3 protein is CASSLDTSGSYEQYF. The CDR3 coding sequence is TGTGCCAGCAGCTTAGACACTAGCGGGAGCTACGAGCAGTACTTC.

This clonotype turned up a few times. V and J are TRBV6-2 or TRBV6-3 and TRBJ2-7, with TRBD2 matching 13 bases. V lost 4 bases and J lost 0; bases outside the gene matches: 9. This CDR3 spans 18 amino acids. Germline V lookup: CDR1 MNHEY, CDR2 SVGEGT. This CDR3 reads CASSSPLAGGPRSYEQYF. The CDR3 DNA is TGTGCCAGCAGTTCCCCACTAGCGGGAGGGCCCCGCTCCTACGAGCAGTACTTC.

This clonotype showed up just a few times. The chain employs TRBV6-2 or TRBV6-3 and TRBJ2-5; TRBD2 aligns across 8 bases. Germline V gene data show CDR1 as MNHEY and CDR2 as SVGEGT. This CDR3 spans 13 amino acids. V gave up 7 bases and J gave up 9 bases; unmatched junction bases: 10. DNA of the CDR3: TGTGCCAGCAACGGACTAGCCCAAGGAGCCCAGTACTTC. As protein: CASNGLAQGAQYF.

Only a few counts were recorded for this clonotype. The chain has TRBV7-9 and TRBJ1-2; D remains unclear. The CDR3 is 14 residues long. With 4 bases removed from V and 4 bases from J, the gap between germline ends came to 13 bases. From germline, CDR1 is SEHNR and CDR2 FQNEAQ (reference sequence). In nucleotides, the CDR3 is TGTGCCAGCAGCTCGGATGGATCTTCCTATGGCTACACCTTC. Translation gives CASSSDGSSYGYTF.

CDR3 DNA sequence: TGTGCCAGCAGACTCCCGGGCCAAGGCGATCCCCTCCACTTT. Its protein product is CASRLPGQGDPLHF. The chain has TRBV5-8 and TRBJ1-6; D not resolved. Per the germline V gene, CDR1 is SGHTS and CDR2 is YDEGEE. The CDR3 is made up of 14 amino acids. Trimming removed 5 bases at V and 13 bases at J, with 19 bases between.

There are many counts of this clonotype. CDR3 nucleotides: TGTGCCAGCAGCGTACAGGGGTCCAAAAACATTCAGTACTTC. Protein product: CASSVQGSKNIQYF. The chain uses TRBV5-6 and TRBJ2-4, with 7 positions matching TRBD1. V was pared by 4 bases and J by 2 bases, with 3 bases of the junction left unmatched. Germline V gives CDR1 SGHDT, CDR2 YYEEEE. The CDR3 length is 14 residues.

This sequence joins TRBV11-3 and TRBJ2-7; the D is unclear. Germline CDR1 is SGHNT and CDR2 is YENEEA. Trimming took off 4 bases at V and 7 bases at J, with 11 bases between the two ends. The CDR3 extends over 12 amino acids. CDR3 region: CASSSTTGEQYF. CDR3 nucleotides: TGTGCCAGCAGCTCAACGACCGGAGAGCAGTACTTC.

This chain uses TRBV4-1 with TRBJ1-1, with D tentatively TRBD1 (6 bases). The length of the CDR3 is 13 residues. Looked up from germline, CDR1 is MGHRA and CDR2 is YSYEKL. V was clipped by 4 bases and J by 5 bases, with 11 bases between them. The CDR3 spells CASSLPQGTEAFF. CDR3 coding DNA: TGCGCCAGCAGCCTGCCACAGGGAACTGAAGCTTTCTTT.

Only a few counts were recorded for this clonotype. This rearrangement joins TRBV6-2 or TRBV6-3 to TRBJ2-5, with TRBD2 identical over 10 bases. CDR1 and CDR2 (germline): MNHEY, SVGEGT. This CDR3 contains 14 residues. J gave up 2 bases and V 8 bases, and 5 bases lay outside the gene matches. CDR3 in amino acids: CASQTTSGQETQYF. The CDR3 DNA reads TGTGCCAGCCAGACGACTAGCGGGCAAGAGACCCAGTACTTC.

This clonotype was found many times. The chain links TRBV6-5 to TRBJ2-5; 8 bases line up with TRBD2. The CDR3 spans 14 residues. Germline CDR1 is MNHEY and CDR2 is SVGAGI. J was trimmed by 5 bases and V by 6 bases; bases with no gene match: 8. The CDR3 sequence: CASRVRGGKETQYF. CDR3 nucleotide sequence: TGTGCCAGCAGGGTCCGGGGGGGAAAGGAGACCCAGTACTTC.

The chain carries TRBV12-5 and TRBJ1-3; D remains ambiguous. Deletions cut 6 bases from V and 2 bases from J, with 11 bases between. Germline assignment: CDR1 LGHNT and CDR2 FRNRAP. The CDR3 contains 14 residues. The CDR3 region is CASGLSGAGNTIYF. The CDR3 nucleotides read TGTGCTAGTGGCCTGAGTGGTGCTGGAAACACCATATATTTT.

In this sample, this clonotype turned up a few times. At one boundary the junction diverges from the germline segment, which might be a read error. The V gene is TRBV25-1, the J gene TRBJ2-3; D uncertain. The length of the CDR3 is 14 residues. The germline V gene has CDR1 MGHDK and CDR2 SYGVNS. CDR3 nucleotide sequence: TGTGCCAGCAGTGAATATGAGGATAGAGATACGCATTATTTT. It encodes CASSEYEDRDTHYF.

This rearrangement joins TRBV4-3 to TRBJ1-5; D gene uncertain. This CDR3 has 13 residues. V lost 0 bases to trimming and J lost 4 bases, with 4 bases between them. Germline values: CDR1 LGHNA, CDR2 YSLEER. The chain's CDR3 is CASSQDENQPQHF. In nucleotides, the CDR3 is TGCGCCAGCAGCCAAGATGAGAATCAGCCCCAGCATTTT.

This clonotype was detected ten times or more. The genes are TRBV5-4 and TRBJ2-7, with D possibly matching TRBD1 (5 bases). The CDR3 totals 15 residues. Germline CDR1 SGHNT, CDR2 YYREEE (reference sequence). Trimming cost V 4 bases and J 2 bases, with 16 bases left between them. CDR3: CASSQDLTVPYEQYF. In nucleotides, the CDR3 is TGTGCCAGCAGCCAGGACCTGACAGTTCCCTACGAGCAGTACTTC.

The gene calls are TRBV20-1 and TRBJ2-1; 16 nucleotides align to TRBD2. Unmatched junction bases numbered 6, after V lost 5 bases and J lost 8 bases. CDR3 length: 15 amino acids. In germline, CDR1 is DFQATT, CDR2 SNEGSKA (reference sequence). CDR3 amino acids: CSAGGLAGGPDEQFF. The CDR3 nucleotides are TGCAGTGCTGGGGGACTAGCGGGAGGGCCGGATGAGCAGTTCTTC.

The chain uses TRBV2 and TRBJ2-5; D not certain. V was pared by 7 bases and J by 1 base, with 7 bases between. This CDR3 has 12 amino acids. The germline gives CDR1 SNHLY, CDR2 FYNNEI. CDR3 nucleotides: TGTGCCAGCACAAGGGTCCAAGAGACCCAGTACTTC. Translation: CASTRVQETQYF. Supplemented by reference TRBV2 and TRBJ2-5, the full variable domain reads EPEVTQTPSHQVTQMGQEVILRCVPISNHLYFYWYRQILGQKVEFLVSFYNNEISEKSEIFDDQFSVERPDGSNFTLKIRSTKLEDSAMYFCASTRVQETQYFGPGTRLLVL.

V gene TRBV28 combines with J gene TRBJ1-2; a possible D gene is TRBD1 (6 bases). Trimming removed 3 bases at V and 6 bases at J, with 20 bases between. CDR1 and CDR2 (germline): MDHEN, SYDVKM. The CDR3 has 16 amino acids. DNA of the CDR3: TGTGCCAGCAGTTTCCCCCGAGGGGGTAGGGGCAATGGCTACACCTTC. It encodes CASSFPRGGRGNGYTF.

V and J are TRBV18 and TRBJ2-2; D is ambiguous. The length of the CDR3 is 14 residues. V gave up 4 bases and J gave up 5 bases, with 11 bases separating them. The germline gives CDR1 KGHSH, CDR2 LQKENI. The CDR3 DNA follows: TGTGCCAGCTCACGAGAAGCTTGGACCGGGGAGCTGTTTTTT. It encodes CASSREAWTGELFF.

There are a few counts of this clonotype. The V and J genes are TRBV5-1 and TRBJ2-7; 10 bases are a match to TRBD2. The CDR3 covers 15 residues. V lost 4 bases to trimming and J lost 0 bases; unmatched junction nucleotides: 4. CDR1 is SGHRS and CDR2 is YFSETQ in the germline V gene. In DNA, the CDR3 is TGCGCCAGCAGCAGAGGGACTAGCGACTCCTACGAGCAGTACTTC. Its translation: CASSRGTSDSYEQYF.

The chain joins TRBV5-1 to TRBJ2-5, with 9 bases lining up with TRBD2. V shed 5 bases and J 3 bases; nucleotides not matched to a gene: 5. The V gene's germline CDR1 is SGHRS and CDR2 YFSETQ. The CDR3 sequence is 14 residues long. The chain's CDR3 is CASRTSGAEETQYF. CDR3 DNA: TGCGCCAGCAGGACTAGCGGAGCCGAAGAGACCCAGTACTTC.

This clonotype turned up a few times. This rearrangement joins TRBV7-2 to TRBJ2-1, with D unclear. This CDR3 is 13 amino acids long. Germline CDR1 and CDR2: SGHTA and FQGNSA. V was shortened by 5 bases and J by 4 bases, with 9 bases between the two germline ends. CDR3 in DNA: TGTGCCAGCAGCCCCCGAAGATACAATGAGCAGTTCTTC. This gives the protein CASSPRRYNEQFF.

V gene TRBV5-1 combines with J gene TRBJ2-3; D gene uncertain. Germline CDR1 reads SGHRS; CDR2 reads YFSETQ. Trimming removed 0 bases from V and 3 bases from J, with 8 bases in between. The CDR3 runs 14 residues. CDR3 nucleotides: TGCGCCAGCAGCTTGGTGGTGGGAACAGATACGCAGTATTTT. It yields the protein CASSLVVGTDTQYF.

Many counts were recorded for this clonotype. The J gene is TRBJ2-7, the V gene TRBV5-1, with D possibly matching TRBD1 (6 bases). The V gene's germline CDR1 is SGHRS and CDR2 YFSETQ. V gave up 3 bases and J gave up 0 bases, with 16 bases separating them. The CDR3 extends over 16 amino acids. The CDR3 nucleotides read TGCGCCAGCAGCTCAAGACAGGATCATAGCTCCTACGAGCAGTACTTC. Its translation: CASSSRQDHSSYEQYF.